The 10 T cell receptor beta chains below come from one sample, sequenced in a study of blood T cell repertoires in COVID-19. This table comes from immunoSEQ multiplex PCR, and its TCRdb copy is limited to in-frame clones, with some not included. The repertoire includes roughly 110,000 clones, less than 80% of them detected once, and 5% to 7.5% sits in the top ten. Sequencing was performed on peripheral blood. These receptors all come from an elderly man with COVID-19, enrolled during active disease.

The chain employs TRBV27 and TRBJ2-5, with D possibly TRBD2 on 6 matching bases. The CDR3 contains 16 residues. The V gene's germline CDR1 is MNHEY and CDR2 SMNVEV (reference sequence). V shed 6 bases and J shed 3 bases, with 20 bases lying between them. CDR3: CASRPLAGGPKETQYF. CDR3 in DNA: TGTGCCAGCAGACCCTTAGCAGGAGGGCCGAAAGAGACCCAGTACTTC.

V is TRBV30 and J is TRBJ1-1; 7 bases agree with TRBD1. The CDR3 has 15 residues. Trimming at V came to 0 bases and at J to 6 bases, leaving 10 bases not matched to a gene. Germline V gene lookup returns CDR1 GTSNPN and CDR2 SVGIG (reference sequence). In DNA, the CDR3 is TGTGCCTGGAGTGTAAGGGCAGGGGGAATCTCTGAAGCTTTCTTT. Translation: CAWSVRAGGISEAFF.

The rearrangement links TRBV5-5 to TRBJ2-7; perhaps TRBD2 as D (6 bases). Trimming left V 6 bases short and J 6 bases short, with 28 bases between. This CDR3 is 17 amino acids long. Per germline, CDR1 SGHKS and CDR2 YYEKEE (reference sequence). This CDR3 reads CASTPGWWGGGVSEQYF. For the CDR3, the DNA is TGTGCCAGCACCCCCGGCTGGTGGGGCGGCGGGGTGAGCGAGCAGTACTTC.

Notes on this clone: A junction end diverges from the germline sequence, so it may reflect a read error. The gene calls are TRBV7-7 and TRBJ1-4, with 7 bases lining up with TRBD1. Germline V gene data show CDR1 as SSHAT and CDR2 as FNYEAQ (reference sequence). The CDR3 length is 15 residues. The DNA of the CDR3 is TGTGCTAGCAGCTTTTCGACAGGGAGAAATGAAAAACTGTTTTTT. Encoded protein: CASSFSTGRNEKLFF. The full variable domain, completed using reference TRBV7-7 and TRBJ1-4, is GAGVSQSPRYKVTKRGQDVTLRCDPISSHATLYWYQQALGQGPEFLTYFNYEAQPDKSGLPSDRFSAERPEGSISTLTIQRTEQRDSAMYRCASSFSTGRNEKLFFGSGTQLSVL.

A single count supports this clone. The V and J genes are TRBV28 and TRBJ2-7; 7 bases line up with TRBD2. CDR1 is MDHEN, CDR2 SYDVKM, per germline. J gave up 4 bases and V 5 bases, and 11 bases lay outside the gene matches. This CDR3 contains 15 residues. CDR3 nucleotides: TGTGCCAGCAGTCCATCGGGGGAGGGCCAGTACGAGCAGTACTTC. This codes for CASSPSGEGQYEQYF.

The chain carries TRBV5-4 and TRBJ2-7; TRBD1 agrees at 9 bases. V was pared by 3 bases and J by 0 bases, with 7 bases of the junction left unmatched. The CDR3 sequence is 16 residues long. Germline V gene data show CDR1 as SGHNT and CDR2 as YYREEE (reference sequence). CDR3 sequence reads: CASSSSTGGSSYEQYF. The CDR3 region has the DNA TGTGCCAGCAGCTCTTCGACAGGGGGAAGCTCCTACGAGCAGTACTTC.

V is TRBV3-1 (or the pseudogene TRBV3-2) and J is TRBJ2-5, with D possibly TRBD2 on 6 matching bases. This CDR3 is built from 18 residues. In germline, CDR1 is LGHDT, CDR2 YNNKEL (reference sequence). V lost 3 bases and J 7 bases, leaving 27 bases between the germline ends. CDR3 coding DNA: TGTGCCAGCAGCCACGTCAGTAGCGGCTCAGCCCTGTACGGGACCCAGTACTTC. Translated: CASSHVSSGSALYGTQYF.

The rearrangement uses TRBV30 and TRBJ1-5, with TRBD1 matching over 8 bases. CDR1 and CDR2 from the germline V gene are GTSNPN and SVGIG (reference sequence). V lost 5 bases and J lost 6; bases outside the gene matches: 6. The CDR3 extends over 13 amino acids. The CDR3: CAWDRGLGQPQHF. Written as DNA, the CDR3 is TGTGCCTGGGACAGGGGTTTAGGTCAGCCCCAGCATTTT.

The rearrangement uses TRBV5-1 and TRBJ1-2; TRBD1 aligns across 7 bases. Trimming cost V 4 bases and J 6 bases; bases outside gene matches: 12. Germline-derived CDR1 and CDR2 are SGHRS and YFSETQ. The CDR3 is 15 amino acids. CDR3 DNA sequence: TGCGCCAGCAGCCCCGGACAGGCAGGTCTGGATGGCTACACCTTC. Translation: CASSPGQAGLDGYTF. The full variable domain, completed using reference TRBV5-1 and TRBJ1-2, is KAGVTQTPRYLIKTRGQQVTLSCSPISGHRSVSWYQQTPGQGLQFLFEYFSETQRNKGNFPGRFSGRQFSNSRSEMNVSTLELGDSALYLCASSPGQAGLDGYTFGSGTRLTVV.

The CDR3 DNA sequence: TGCGCCAGCAGCCGAGGGACTACGGCTTTCCAAGAGACCCAGTACTTC. Translating gives CASSRGTTAFQETQYF. The rearrangement uses TRBV5-1 and TRBJ2-5; 7 bases match TRBD2. CDR1 SGHRS and CDR2 YFSETQ come from the germline V gene. V was clipped by 4 bases and J by 1 base; unmatched bases: 10. This CDR3 spans 16 amino acids.